This T cell receptor beta chain was found in a study of CD8+CD57+ T cells in acquired aplastic anemia. Study in general: DNA recovered from sorted CD4+ and CD8+ cells had a mean of approximately 3.2 ug. Study results and caveats: Roughly 27 shared CD8+ CDR3s appeared highly expressed within patients' immunodominant clones.

Profiling that covered TCR beta VDJ and CDR3 relied on genomic DNA as its template. A single record per CDR3 protein comes from TCRdb applying MiXCR to the reads. The sample has 130,000 or so distinct CDR3 sequences, under 65% seen once. CDR3 length equals 16 residues. In germline, CDR1 is ENHRY, CDR2 SYGVKD. V dropped 4 bases and J dropped 4 bases, with 16 bases sitting between them. Sequenced patients had shown CD8+CD57+ cell expansion by flow cytometry. A single count supports this clonotype. Its matching antigen is unknown. This sequence joins TRBV10-3 and TRBJ2-2; perhaps TRBD1 as D (6 bases). The specimen sequenced was sorted CD4+, CD8+, or CD8+CD57+ T cells (not recorded which) from PBMCs. The clonotype originates from a human donor with aplastic anemia. The CDR3 is CAISGSGTRGTGELFF. CDR3 sequence (DNA): TGTGCCATCAGTGGCTCCGGGACAAGGGGCACCGGGGAGCTGTTTTTT.